Presented here are 13 T cell receptor beta chains from one specimen sequenced in a study of blood T cell repertoires in COVID-19. TCRdb's table, derived via immunoSEQ multiplex PCR, lists solely in-frame clones and lacks some. The profile shows tens of thousands of clones, 85% to 90% of them singletons. The sequencing input was peripheral blood. The receptors here all came from a man aged 50 to 59 with active COVID-19.

The chain recombines TRBV7-2 with TRBJ2-7; 8 bases line up with TRBD2. The CDR3 contains 14 residues. V shed 3 bases and J 5 bases; nucleotides not matched to a gene: 6. Germline loops: CDR1 SGHTA, CDR2 FQGNSA. The CDR3: CASSLTSAGDEQYF. CDR3 nucleotide sequence: TGTGCCAGCAGCTTGACTAGCGCGGGCGACGAGCAGTACTTC.

As for this clone: Sequence at one end of the junction differs from germline and may be a read error. The CDR3 loop reads CASSLVGTNSGYTF. DNA for the CDR3: TGTGCCAGCAGCCTTGTGGGGACAAACTCTGGCTACACCTTC. The rearrangement joins TRBV5-5 to TRBJ1-2, with a tentative D call TRBD1 (6 bases). CDR3 size: 14 residues. In germline, CDR1 is SGHKS, CDR2 YYEKEE (reference sequence).

CDR3 residues: CASSSQEPGKHEQYF. In nucleotides, the CDR3 is TGTGCCAGCAGCTCACAAGAACCGGGGAAGCACGAGCAGTACTTC. The chain is built from TRBV9 and TRBJ2-7, with D tentatively TRBD2 (5 bases). Trimming took off 4 bases at V and 5 bases at J, with 19 bases between the two ends. Germline lookup yields CDR1 SGDLS and CDR2 YYNGEE. This CDR3 has 15 amino acids. The variable domain in full, with the rest retrieved from reference TRBV9 and TRBJ2-7, is DSGVTQTPKHLITATGQRVTLRCSPRSGDLSVYWYQQSLDQGLQFLIQYYNGEERAKGNILERFSAQQFPDLHSELNLSSLELGDSALYFCASSSQEPGKHEQYFGPGTRLTVT.

This clone was counted a few times. V usage is TRBV30 and J usage is TRBJ2-5; 11 bases align to TRBD2. The trim removed 3 bases at V and 5 bases at J, leaving 8 bases unmatched. The V gene's germline CDR1 is GTSNPN and CDR2 SVGIG (reference sequence). The CDR3 has 15 amino acids. The CDR3 region is CAWSTSASGRETQYF. CDR3 coding DNA: TGTGCCTGGAGCACATCGGCTAGCGGGAGGGAGACCCAGTACTTC.

This rearrangement joins TRBV19 to TRBJ1-5; D gene uncertain. Trimming took 2 bases from V and 9 from J, leaving 20 bases between them. This CDR3 comprises 16 residues. Germline CDR1 reads LNHDA; CDR2 reads SQIVND (reference sequence). The CDR3 DNA reads TGTGCCAGTAGTATAACCCCGCGGAGGGAAGGTCTGCCCCAGCATTTT. This sequence encodes CASSITPRREGLPQHF.

The rearrangement links TRBV19 to TRBJ1-5; 7 nucleotides line up with TRBD1. Losses at the gene ends were 7 bases for V and 7 bases for J; bases not matched to a gene: 10. Germline lookup yields CDR1 LNHDA and CDR2 SQIVND (reference sequence). The CDR3 runs 14 residues. The CDR3 nucleotides are TGTGCCAGTACCAAGACAGGGTCAGGGCAGCCCCAGCATTTT. Translation: CASTKTGSGQPQHF.

The chain couples TRBV5-4 to TRBJ2-1; no reliable D call. Germline values: CDR1 SGHNT, CDR2 YYREEE (reference sequence). CDR3 length: 13 amino acids. V lost 2 bases and J 7 bases, leaving 10 bases between the germline ends. In nucleotides, the CDR3 is TGTGCCAGCAGCTTCCCTAACGAGAATGAGCAGTTCTTC. It is translated as CASSFPNENEQFF.

The chain has TRBV28 and TRBJ2-4; maybe TRBD2 (5 bases). This CDR3 contains 14 residues. The germline V gene encodes CDR1 MDHEN and CDR2 SYDVKM. V lost 6 bases and J lost 7, with 16 bases in between. The CDR3 loop reads CASRGGPEANIQYF. CDR3 sequence (DNA): TGTGCCAGCAGGGGCGGCCCGGAGGCGAACATTCAGTACTTC.

As DNA, the CDR3 is TGTGCCAGCAGCGCAGCGGGAGGAGAGACCCAGTACTTC. Its protein is CASSAAGGETQYF. The rearrangement uses TRBV7-2 and TRBJ2-5; the match to TRBD2 covers 9 bases. Germline CDR1 and CDR2: SGHTA and FQGNSA. J lost 4 bases, V lost 5 bases, and 2 bases had no gene match. The CDR3 has 13 amino acids.

This clone was found a few times. The rearrangement joins TRBV2 to TRBJ2-4; tentative D call: TRBD2 (6 bases). Germline V gives CDR1 SNHLY, CDR2 FYNNEI. This CDR3 comprises 15 residues. Trimming removed 3 bases from V and 0 bases from J, with 9 bases in between. DNA of the CDR3: TGTGCCAGCAGTGAGGGACTCATAGCCAAAAACATTCAGTACTTC. It encodes CASSEGLIAKNIQYF.

This chain links TRBV11-3 with TRBJ2-2, with 12 nucleotides matching TRBD1. V lost 6 bases to trimming and J lost 6 bases; unmatched junction nucleotides: 5. From germline, CDR1 is SGHNT and CDR2 YENEEA. The CDR3 loop spans 15 amino acids. CDR3: CASSPGQGAAGELFF. CDR3 DNA: TGTGCCAGCAGTCCGGGACAGGGGGCAGCCGGGGAGCTGTTTTTT.

The chain uses TRBV5-1 and TRBJ1-2; 9 bases align to TRBD1. Trimming cost V 4 bases and J 8 bases; bases outside gene matches: 6. Germline CDR1 reads SGHRS; CDR2 reads YFSETQ. The CDR3 is 13 amino acids. The CDR3: CASSQGQGEGYTF. CDR3 DNA: TGCGCCAGCAGCCAGGGACAGGGTGAAGGCTACACCTTC.

This chain joins TRBV7-9 and TRBJ2-2; 9 bases match TRBD1. V lost 1 base to trimming and J lost 3 bases; unmatched junction nucleotides: 9. CDR1 is SEHNR, CDR2 FQNEAQ, per germline (reference sequence). The CDR3 runs to 18 residues. The CDR3, as DNA: TGTGCCAGCAGCTTAGGCCCCAACAGGGGGCAATACACCGGGGAGCTGTTTTTT. Translation: CASSLGPNRGQYTGELFF.